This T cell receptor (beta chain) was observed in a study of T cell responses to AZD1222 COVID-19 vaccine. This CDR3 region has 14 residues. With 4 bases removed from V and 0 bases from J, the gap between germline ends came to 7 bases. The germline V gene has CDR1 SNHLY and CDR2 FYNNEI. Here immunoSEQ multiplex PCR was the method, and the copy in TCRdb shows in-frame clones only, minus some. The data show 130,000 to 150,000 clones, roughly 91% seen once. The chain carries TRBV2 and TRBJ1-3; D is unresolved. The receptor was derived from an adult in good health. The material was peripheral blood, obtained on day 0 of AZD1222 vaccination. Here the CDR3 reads CASSGGSSGNTIYF. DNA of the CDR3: TGTGCCAGCAGTGGGGGTAGCTCTGGAAACACCATATATTTT.